The 7 T cell receptor beta chains below all came from one sample that was sequenced in a study of shared clonotypes between healthy human individuals. TCRdb's copy holds only in-frame clones and misses some; the assay was immunoSEQ multiplex PCR. This repertoire shows around 2.5 million clones, over 85% found once; its top ten account for approximately 0.37%. Sequenced: naive CD4+ T cells from PBMCs. As for subset: CD45RA+ positively selected. Receptors originate from a man aged 18 to 30 in good health. Some clones in this sample may be carry-over from other donors' samples.

The V and J genes are TRBV28 and TRBJ2-6, with TRBD1 matching over 7 bases. J was trimmed by 0 bases and V by 9 bases; bases with no gene match: 11. The CDR3 consists of 17 residues. The germline V gene has CDR1 MDHEN and CDR2 SYDVKM. The CDR3, as DNA: TGTGCCAGTTCACTAATTACAGGGGTCTCTGGGGCCAACGTCCTGACTTTC. Translating it yields CASSLITGVSGANVLTF. Drawing the rest from reference TRBV28 and TRBJ2-6, the complete variable domain is DVKVTQSSRYLVKRTGEKVFLECVQDMDHENMFWYRQDPGLGLRLIYFSYDVKMKEKGDIPEGYSVSREKKERFSLILESASTNQTSMYLCASSLITGVSGANVLTFGAGSRLTVL.

The CDR3 DNA is TGTGCCAGTAGTATAGTGGCGGGAGGAAACACTGAAGCTTTCTTT. Protein sequence: CASSIVAGGNTEAFF. This sequence joins TRBV19 and TRBJ1-1; D uncertain. In germline, CDR1 is LNHDA, CDR2 SQIVND (reference sequence). Trimming shortened V by 1 base and J by 2 bases, and 11 bases separated the two germline ends. The length of the CDR3 is 15 residues.

V usage is TRBV28 and J usage is TRBJ1-3, with 10 bases aligning to TRBD1. Germline values: CDR1 MDHEN, CDR2 SYDVKM. The V segment lost 5 bases and the J segment 0 bases; nucleotides outside the gene matches: 4. The length of the CDR3 is 16 residues. As DNA, the CDR3 is TGTGCCAGCAGTACCGGGACAGGGGTCTCTGGAAACACCATATATTTT. This translates into CASSTGTGVSGNTIYF.

This clone was seen a single time. The chain uses TRBV4-1 and TRBJ1-1, with 9 nucleotides matching TRBD1. There are 16 residues in the CDR3. The germline V gene encodes CDR1 MGHRA and CDR2 YSYEKL. Unmatched junction bases numbered 4, after V lost 2 bases and J lost 0 bases. The CDR3: CASSQWTGAMNTEAFF. DNA of the CDR3: TGCGCCAGCAGCCAATGGACAGGGGCCATGAACACTGAAGCTTTCTTT.

The chain links TRBV5-1 to TRBJ2-5, with TRBD2 matching over 7 bases. This CDR3 comprises 15 residues. Trimming cost V 1 base and J 4 bases; bases outside gene matches: 7. The germline CDR1 and CDR2 sequences are SGHRS and YFSETQ. The CDR3 DNA is TGCGCCAGCAGCTTGAGCGGGACCACCGGAGAGACCCAGTACTTC. It yields the protein CASSLSGTTGETQYF.

V is TRBV30 and J is TRBJ2-4, with 8 bases identical to TRBD1. The V segment lost 3 bases and the J segment 11 bases; nucleotides outside the gene matches: 3. The CDR3 spans 11 residues. The germline CDR1 and CDR2 sequences are GTSNPN and SVGIG (reference sequence). CDR3 coding DNA: TGTGCCTGGAGCAGGACAGGGCTTCAGTACTTC. Encoded protein: CAWSRTGLQYF.

The chain couples TRBV28 to TRBJ2-7; 9 bases are a match to TRBD1. The CDR3 loop spans 15 amino acids. In germline, CDR1 is MDHEN, CDR2 SYDVKM. The junction had 6 bases not matched to a gene; V was cut back by 5 bases and J by 1 base. CDR3 protein: CASSLQGAASYEQYF. As DNA, the CDR3 is TGTGCCAGCAGTCTACAGGGGGCAGCATCCTACGAGCAGTACTTC. The complete variable domain, with remaining parts taken from reference TRBV28 and TRBJ2-7, reads DVKVTQSSRYLVKRTGEKVFLECVQDMDHENMFWYRQDPGLGLRLIYFSYDVKMKEKGDIPEGYSVSREKKERFSLILESASTNQTSMYLCASSLQGAASYEQYFGPGTRLTVT.